Sequencing of this T cell receptor beta chain was carried out in a study of blood T cell repertoires in COVID-19. Study details: T cells, B-cell-depleted T cells, or PBMCs provided the cDNA or gDNA that served as material.

The germline CDR1 and CDR2 sequences are MGHRA and YSYEKL. The CDR3 is 15 residues long. V was clipped by 1 base and J by 2 bases, with 9 bases between them. Measured with immunoSEQ multiplex PCR; TCRdb has only the in-frame clones, and not every one. The repertoire consists of about 210,000 clones, with about 83% occurring once and the leading ten covering about 7.3%. The sequencing input was peripheral blood. The TCR originated in a woman between 50 and 59 years old with active or convalescent COVID-19. The chain uses TRBV4-1 and TRBJ1-3; D is undetermined. The CDR3 sequence is CASSQGYGTGNTIYF. Written as DNA, the CDR3 is TGCGCCAGCAGCCAAGGCTACGGGACTGGAAACACCATATATTTT.